The rows below give T cell receptor beta chains drawn from one sample of a study of response to subunit inactivated influenza vaccine. From the RT-PCR reads, TCRdb called clonotypes with MiXCR, one entry per CDR3 protein. The table includes 590,000 or so distinct CDR3 sequences, approximately 15% detected once. The specimen was PBMCs from blood, collected less than 15 days before vaccination. These receptor sequences come from a man aged 50 or older who received an inactivated influenza vaccine. CDR3s include the opening cysteine and the closing phenylalanine or tryptophan.

V,CDR3
TRBV27,CASSRRNRVNSPLHF
TRBV11-2,CASSKIVPYEQHF
TRBV27,CASSPEWGRSEKLFF
TRBV11-2,CASSLGTWGGETQYF
TRBV4-1,CASSREGLPLYGYTF
TRBV20-1,CSARRPDRSYEQYF
TRBV6-5,CASSYGAGGGEQYF
TRBV12-3/TRBV12-4,CASRPGQGLMNTEAFF
TRBV12-3/TRBV12-4,CANSLGAGGDTQYF
TRBV12-3/TRBV12-4,CASSLGSGNQPQHF
TRBV7-2,CASSSDGVTYEQYF
TRBV6-4,CASSDRGRRQGSYEQYF
TRBV7-9,CASSSMKPGLAVDTQYF
TRBV20-1,CSALGQGTQPQHF
TRBV12-3/TRBV12-4,CASSLVFRRSSYEQYF
TRBV6-1,CASSRALGGPSYNEQFF
TRBV29-1,CSGWDRQTGELFF
TRBV2,CASESAYEQYF
TRBV20-1,CSARRPANTEAFF
TRBV4-3,CASSSRPTDTQYF
TRBV20-1,CSARDFQGLEQYF
TRBV14,CASSQYQDATQYF
TRBV20-1,CSASRGAKNIQYF
TRBV3-1,CASSREVGTYEQYF
TRBV28,CASSSLDTFSGNTIYF
TRBV28,CATQPGSIGSPLHF
TRBV14,CASSPRILAFTSTDTQYF
TRBV20-1,CSAKGLAGSYEQYF
TRBV20-1,CSARSGTTYNEQFF
TRBV20-1,CSATGTESYEQYF
TRBV6-5,CASSSGRHSYEQYF
TRBV29-1,CSVEDDGTGELFF
TRBV29-1,CSFPGHRNTGELFF
TRBV11-2,CASSLSSSGANVLTF
TRBV15,CATSRVSLGGRINTGELFF
TRBV29-1,CSVDGSRVGYTF
TRBV29-1,CSVEGWGAGSSYEQYF
TRBV20-1,CSAEESNTDTQYF
TRBV4-1,CASSPRHTWTGELFF
TRBV24-1,CATSSGRSTDTQYF
TRBV12-3/TRBV12-4,CASSLDGALADTQYF
TRBV29-1,CSVTRTGYPYEQYF
TRBV4-3,CASSQDWGSNQPQHF
TRBV11-2,CASSLRSGTVETQYF
TRBV12-3/TRBV12-4,CASSPHPGQGQFF
TRBV14,CASSVSLAPLGNEQYF
TRBV20-1,CSAQGGATKNTQYF
TRBV19,CASRGTGSVDEQFF
TRBV6-1,CASNRENNSPLHF
TRBV5-1,CASSLASGLAGIYEQYF
TRBV20-1,CSASHGQGPYNSPLHF